These 13 T cell receptor beta chains were sequenced from one sample in a study of regulatory T cells in long-lasting Graves disease. The time point is: newly diagnosed GD, antithyroid drugs for less than 3 months. Scientists built the TCR library using RNA that was extracted from PBMCs. HTBI primers from iRepertoire and Arm-PCR of CDR3 regions yielded the TCR beta libraries. Via MiXCR, TCRdb re-called the multiplex PCR reads, giving one row per CDR3 protein. The table includes hundreds of thousands of distinct CDR3 sequences, about 13% detected once. A further study also used this sample, focusing on T cells in Graves' hyperthyroidism and ophthalmopathy.

Sequenced here: peripheral blood mononuclear cells (PBMCs), sampled at new diagnosis, from a patient treated with antithyroid drugs. The receptor source for this set is a man aged 25-45 years with Graves disease.

In this sample, this clonotype turned up many times. The V call is TRBV5-1, the J call TRBJ2-3; TRBD2 agrees at 11 bases. V gave up 5 bases and J gave up 0 bases; unmatched junction bases: 5. The CDR3 spans 16 residues. The germline CDR1 and CDR2 sequences are SGHRS and YFSETQ. CDR3 in amino acids: CASRDGTSGSTDTQYF. The CDR3 DNA is TGCGCCAGCAGGGATGGGACTAGCGGTAGCACAGATACGCAGTATTTT.

This clonotype has ten or more counts. The chain links TRBV29-1 to TRBJ2-5; D gene uncertain. The length of the CDR3 is 13 residues. V was pared by 5 bases and J by 2 bases, with 12 bases between. From germline, CDR1 is SQVTM and CDR2 ANQGSEA. The CDR3 loop reads CSVSHSGQETQYF. The DNA for the CDR3 is TGCAGCGTTTCCCATTCCGGGCAAGAGACCCAGTACTTC.

This clonotype was counted many times. The chain links TRBV12-3 or TRBV12-4 to TRBJ2-5; D is tentatively TRBD1 or TRBD2 (5 bases each). This CDR3 is built from 15 residues. V was clipped by 0 bases and J by 8 bases, with 16 bases between them. In DNA, the CDR3 is TGTGCCAGCAGTTTAGCTACGCTTGGGGACGGTACCCAGTACTTC. This sequence encodes CASSLATLGDGTQYF.

Points on this clonotype: An end of the junction does not agree with germline; a read error may underlie this. The chain joins TRBV10-3 to TRBJ1-1, with a tentative D call TRBD1 (5 bases). This CDR3 comprises 11 residues. CDR1 is ENHRY, CDR2 SYGVKD, per germline. The chain's CDR3 is CVISGGTEAFF. CDR3 bases: TGTGTCATCAGTGGGGGCACTGAAGCTTTCTTT.

At least ten counts were recorded for this clonotype. The CDR3 DNA sequence: TGCGCCAGCAGCATCACAGGGCGGTATTCACCCCTCCACTTT. Encoded protein: CASSITGRYSPLHF. The chain combines TRBV5-1 with TRBJ1-6; a weak D match, TRBD1 (6 bases). Looked up from germline, CDR1 is SGHRS and CDR2 is YFSETQ. This CDR3 region has 14 residues. Trimming pared 4 bases from V and 8 bases from J, leaving 13 bases between.

The sample holds many counts of this clonotype. V is TRBV25-1 and J is TRBJ1-2; 7 bases line up with TRBD1. The germline V gene encodes CDR1 MGHDK and CDR2 SYGVNS. The length of the CDR3 is 16 residues. Unmatched junction bases numbered 13, after V lost 3 bases and J lost 6 bases. CDR3 DNA: TGTGCCAGCAGTGATACACGCGACAGGGTTATCGATGGCTACACCTTC. As protein: CASSDTRDRVIDGYTF.

Many counts were recorded for this clonotype. The chain has TRBV12-3 or TRBV12-4 and TRBJ1-5; 10 bases are shared with TRBD1. The CDR3 extends over 15 amino acids. The ends lost 6 bases at V and 2 bases at J; junction bases unmatched: 4. CDR3: CASRRDRGGNQPQHF. The CDR3 region has the DNA TGTGCCAGCAGGAGGGACAGGGGAGGCAATCAGCCCCAGCATTTT.

This clonotype was recorded many times. The rearrangement joins TRBV7-8 to TRBJ2-7, with D possibly called TRBD1 or TRBD2 (5 bases each). V gave up 4 bases and J gave up 1 base, with 11 bases separating them. The CDR3 covers 14 residues. Germline V gives CDR1 SGHVS, CDR2 FQNEAQ. CDR3 sequence reads: CASSYRDGSYEQYF. For the CDR3, the DNA is TGTGCCAGCAGCTATCGGGACGGATCCTACGAGCAGTACTTC.

This clonotype has a count of ten or more. The V gene is TRBV6-2 or TRBV6-3, the J gene TRBJ2-6; 8 bases map to TRBD2. In germline, CDR1 is MNHEY, CDR2 SVGEGT. The CDR3 covers 16 residues. J gave up 2 bases and V 6 bases, and 6 bases lay outside the gene matches. The CDR3 region is CASSPEGLAGANVLTF. DNA of the CDR3: TGTGCCAGCAGCCCGGAGGGACTAGCTGGGGCCAACGTCCTGACTTTC.

This clonotype has more than one count but fewer than ten. This rearrangement joins TRBV5-5 to TRBJ2-4; 9 positions match TRBD1. The CDR3 runs to 18 residues. Per the germline V gene, CDR1 is SGHKS and CDR2 is YYEKEE (reference sequence). J lost 0 bases, V lost 6 bases, and 13 bases had no gene match. Here the CDR3 DNA reads TGTGCCAGCACCCACCGGGACAGGGTAATTCTAGCCAAAAACATTCAGTACTTC. This translates into CASTHRDRVILAKNIQYF. Complete variable domain (other parts from reference TRBV5-5 and TRBJ2-4): DAGVTQSPTHLIKTRGQQVTLRCSPISGHKSVSWYQQVLGQGPQFIFQYYEKEERGRGNFPDRFSARQFPNYSSELNVNALLLGDSALYLCASTHRDRVILAKNIQYFGAGTRLSVL.

In DNA form, the CDR3 reads TGCGCCAGCAGGCTGGGACAAAATAGCAATCAGCCCCAGCATTTT. Protein product: CASRLGQNSNQPQHF. The chain has TRBV5-1 and TRBJ1-5, with D possibly matching TRBD1 (6 bases). Per germline, CDR1 SGHRS and CDR2 YFSETQ. This CDR3 region has 15 residues. With 5 bases removed from V and 0 bases from J, the gap between germline ends came to 12 bases.

About this clonotype itself: It is likely a read error, because the conserved phenylalanine at the end of the CDR3 is missing. The V call is TRBV15, the J call TRBJ1-5; 10 nucleotides align to TRBD1. In germline, CDR1 is LNHNV, CDR2 YYDKDF (reference sequence). V lost 0 bases and J lost 7; bases outside the gene matches: 6. The CDR3 is 16 residues long. CDR3 DNA: TGTGCCACCAGCAGAGATGGGGGGACAGGGGTCCAGCCCCAGCATTTA. Protein sequence: CATSRDGGTGVQPQHL.

This clonotype has ten or more counts. The chain joins TRBV12-3 or TRBV12-4 to TRBJ2-2, with 7 bases that match TRBD2. Germline trimming cut 8 bases from V and 6 bases from J; bases unmatched to any gene: 18. The CDR3 contains 17 residues. CDR3 protein: CASPPKGQRGHAGELFF. CDR3 nucleotide sequence: TGTGCCAGCCCCCCTAAGGGCCAGCGGGGTCACGCCGGGGAGCTGTTTTTT.